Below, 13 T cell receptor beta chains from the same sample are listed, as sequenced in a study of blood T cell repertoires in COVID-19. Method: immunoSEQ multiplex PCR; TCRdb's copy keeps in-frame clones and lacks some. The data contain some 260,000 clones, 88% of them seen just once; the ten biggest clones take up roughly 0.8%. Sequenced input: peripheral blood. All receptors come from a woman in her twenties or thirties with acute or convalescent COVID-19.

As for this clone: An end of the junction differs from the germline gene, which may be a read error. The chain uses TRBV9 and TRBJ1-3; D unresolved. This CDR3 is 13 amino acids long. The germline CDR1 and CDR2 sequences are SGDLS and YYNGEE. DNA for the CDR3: TGTGCCAGCAGCGTAGGCGCGGGAACCACCATATATTTT. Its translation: CASSVGAGTTIYF.

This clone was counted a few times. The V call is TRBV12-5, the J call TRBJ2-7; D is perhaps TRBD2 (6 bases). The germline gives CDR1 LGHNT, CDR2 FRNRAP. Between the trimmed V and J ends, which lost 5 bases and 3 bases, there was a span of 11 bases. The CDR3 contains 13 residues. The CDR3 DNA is TGTGCTAGTGGTCCCGGGGGACTCTACGAGCAGTACTTC. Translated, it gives CASGPGGLYEQYF. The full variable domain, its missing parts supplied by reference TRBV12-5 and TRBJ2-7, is DARVTQTPRHKVTEMGQEVTMRCQPILGHNTVFWYRQTMMQGLELLAYFRNRAPLDDSGMPKDRFSAEMPDATLATLKIQPSEPRDSAVYFCASGPGGLYEQYFGPGTRLTVT.

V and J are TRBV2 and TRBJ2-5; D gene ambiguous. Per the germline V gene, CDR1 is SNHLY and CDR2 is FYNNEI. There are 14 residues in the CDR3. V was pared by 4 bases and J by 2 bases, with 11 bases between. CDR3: CASSAASQQETQYF. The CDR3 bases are TGTGCCAGCAGTGCGGCTAGTCAGCAAGAGACCCAGTACTTC.

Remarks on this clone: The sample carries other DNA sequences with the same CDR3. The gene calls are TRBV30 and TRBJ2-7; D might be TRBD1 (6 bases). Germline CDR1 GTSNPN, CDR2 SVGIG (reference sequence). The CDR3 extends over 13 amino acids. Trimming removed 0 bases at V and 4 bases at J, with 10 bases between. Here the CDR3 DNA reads TGTGCCTGGAGTGTAGGGGGAGTATACGAGCAGTACTTC. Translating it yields CAWSVGGVYEQYF.

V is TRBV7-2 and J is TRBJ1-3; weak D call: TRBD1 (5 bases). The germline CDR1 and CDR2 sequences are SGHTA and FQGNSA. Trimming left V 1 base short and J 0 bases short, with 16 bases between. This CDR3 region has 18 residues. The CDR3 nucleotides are TGTGCCAGCAGCTTAGAGGGGCAGGGCCCCTTCTCTGGAAACACCATATATTTT. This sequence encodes CASSLEGQGPFSGNTIYF.

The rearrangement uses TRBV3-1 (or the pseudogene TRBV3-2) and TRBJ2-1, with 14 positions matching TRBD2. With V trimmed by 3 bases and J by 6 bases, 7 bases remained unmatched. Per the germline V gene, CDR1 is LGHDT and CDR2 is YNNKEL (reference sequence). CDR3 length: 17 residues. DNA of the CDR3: TGTGCCAGCAGCCACGCCTCCGGGACTAGCGGGAGCAATGAGCAGTTCTTC. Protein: CASSHASGTSGSNEQFF.

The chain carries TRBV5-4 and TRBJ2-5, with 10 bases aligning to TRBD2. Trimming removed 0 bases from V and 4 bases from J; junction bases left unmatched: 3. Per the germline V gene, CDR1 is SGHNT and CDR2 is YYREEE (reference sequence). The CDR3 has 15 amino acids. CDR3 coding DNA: TGTGCCAGCAGCTTGGGCAGCGGGAGGGGAGAGACCCAGTACTTC. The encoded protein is CASSLGSGRGETQYF. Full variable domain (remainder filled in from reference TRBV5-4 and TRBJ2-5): ETGVTQSPTHLIKTRGQQVTLRCSSQSGHNTVSWYQQALGQGPQFIFQYYREEENGRGNFPPRFSGLQFPNYSSELNVNALELDDSALYLCASSLGSGRGETQYFGPGTRLLVL.

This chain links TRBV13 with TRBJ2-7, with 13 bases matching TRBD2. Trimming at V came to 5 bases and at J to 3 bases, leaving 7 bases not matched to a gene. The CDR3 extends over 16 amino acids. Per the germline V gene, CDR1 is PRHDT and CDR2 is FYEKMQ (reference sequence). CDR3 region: CASSPVLAGGIYEQYF. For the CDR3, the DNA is TGTGCCAGCAGCCCGGTACTAGCGGGGGGGATCTACGAGCAGTACTTC.

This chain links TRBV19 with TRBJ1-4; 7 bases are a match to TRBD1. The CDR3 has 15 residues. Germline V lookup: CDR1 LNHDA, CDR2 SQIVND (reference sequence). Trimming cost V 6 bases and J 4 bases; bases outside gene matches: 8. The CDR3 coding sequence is TGTGCCAGTAGGACCCCGGGACAGCTTAATGAAAAACTGTTTTTT. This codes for CASRTPGQLNEKLFF.

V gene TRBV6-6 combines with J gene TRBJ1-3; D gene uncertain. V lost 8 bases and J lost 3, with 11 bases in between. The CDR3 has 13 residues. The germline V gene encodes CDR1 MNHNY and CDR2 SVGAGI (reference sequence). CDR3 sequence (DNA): TGTGCCAGCCGGGGTACTGATGGAAACACCATATATTTT. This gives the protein CASRGTDGNTIYF.

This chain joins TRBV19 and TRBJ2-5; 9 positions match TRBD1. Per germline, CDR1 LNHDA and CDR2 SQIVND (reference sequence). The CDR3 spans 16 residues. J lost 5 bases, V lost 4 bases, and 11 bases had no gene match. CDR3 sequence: CASSTRRQGGWETQYF. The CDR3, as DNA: TGTGCCAGTAGTACGAGACGACAGGGGGGTTGGGAGACCCAGTACTTC.

CDR3 loop: CASSLDLDSGSYEQYF. The CDR3 region has the DNA TGCGCCAGCAGCTTGGATTTGGACTCCGGCTCCTACGAGCAGTACTTC. V and J are TRBV5-1 and TRBJ2-7, with TRBD2 as a possible D gene (5 bases). Looked up from germline, CDR1 is SGHRS and CDR2 is YFSETQ. This CDR3 is built from 16 residues. Trimming removed 0 bases at V and 0 bases at J, with 13 bases between.

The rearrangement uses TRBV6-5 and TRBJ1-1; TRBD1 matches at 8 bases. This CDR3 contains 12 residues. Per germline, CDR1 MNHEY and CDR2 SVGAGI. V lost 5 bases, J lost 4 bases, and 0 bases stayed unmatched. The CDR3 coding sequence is TGTGCCAGCAGTCAGGGGGCCACTGAAGCTTTCTTT. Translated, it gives CASSQGATEAFF.